A single sample is the source of the 32 T cell receptor beta chains below, sequenced in a study of a mutant IDH1 vaccine in newly diagnosed glioma. Regarding time point: week 5, during vaccination. Doses consisted of 300 ug of mutant IDH1 20-mer peptide each, paired with topical imiquimod. These receptors' antigens are unknown. The table came from immunoSEQ multiplex PCR; TCRdb's copy has only in-frame clones and leaves some out. The table lists about 40,000 clones, roughly nine tenths of them singletons. The sequences come from PBMCs, collected from a glioma patient whose treatment included an IDH1 peptide vaccine. The receptors shown here come from a middle-aged man with glioma.

This clone came up once. The chain recombines TRBV4-1 with TRBJ2-2; 7 bases match TRBD1. CDR3 length: 21 amino acids. J gave up 1 base and V 3 bases, and 20 bases lay outside the gene matches. CDR1 MGHRA and CDR2 YSYEKL come from the germline V gene. CDR3 loop: CASSHPTYVPGQPLNTGELFF. Written as DNA, the CDR3 is TGCGCCAGCAGCCACCCCACCTATGTCCCGGGACAGCCTTTGAACACCGGGGAGCTGTTTTTT.

The chain recombines TRBV9 with TRBJ1-2, with a tentative D call TRBD1 (6 bases). V was pared by 0 bases and J by 8 bases, with 11 bases between. Germline V gene sequence: CDR1 SGDLS, CDR2 YYNGEE. The CDR3 consists of 13 residues. The chain's CDR3 is CASSVGQARGYTF. The DNA for the CDR3 is TGTGCCAGCAGCGTAGGACAGGCAAGAGGCTACACCTTC.

The table lists this clone with a count of one. The gene calls are TRBV7-6 and TRBJ2-5, with D hard to call. Looked up from germline, CDR1 is SGHVS and CDR2 is FNYEAQ. CDR3 length: 14 amino acids. V shed 4 bases and J shed 4 bases, with 13 bases lying between them. The CDR3 DNA follows: TGTGCCAGCAGCTCCCGGGTGCGAGGAGAGACCCAGTACTTC. Residues: CASSSRVRGETQYF.

V and J are TRBV4-2 and TRBJ2-1; TRBD2 matches 15 bases. Germline CDR1 reads LGHNA; CDR2 reads YNFKEQ. V was pared by 4 bases and J by 8 bases, with 9 bases of the junction left unmatched. This CDR3 has 17 amino acids. The CDR3 DNA is TGTGCCAGCAGCCCGGCGGGACTAGCGGGAGGAGGAGATGAGCAGTTCTTC. Translating it yields CASSPAGLAGGGDEQFF.

This clone has only a few counts. The chain uses TRBV4-2 and TRBJ2-1; TRBD2 matches at 9 bases. J was trimmed by 0 bases and V by 0 bases; bases with no gene match: 0. This CDR3 region has 16 residues. Germline V gene data show CDR1 as LGHNA and CDR2 as YNFKEQ. CDR3 in DNA: TGTGCCAGCAGCCAAGAGACTAGCGGCTCCTACAATGAGCAGTTCTTC. Protein: CASSQETSGSYNEQFF.

This chain joins TRBV14 and TRBJ2-5, with 7 bases identical to TRBD2. Germline V gene data show CDR1 as SGHDN and CDR2 as FVKESK. With 5 bases clipped from V and 2 bases from J, the junction kept 5 bases outside the gene matches. This CDR3 region has 14 residues. The CDR3 region is CASSGASGQETQYF. CDR3 bases: TGTGCCAGCAGCGGGGCTAGCGGACAAGAGACCCAGTACTTC.

The rearrangement links TRBV5-4 to TRBJ1-5, with a tentative D call TRBD1 (5 bases). This CDR3 spans 15 amino acids. Germline values: CDR1 SGHNT, CDR2 YYREEE (reference sequence). Trimming removed 6 bases from V and 1 base from J, with 14 bases in between. CDR3 residues: CASTRWGESNQPQHF. The DNA of the CDR3 is TGTGCCAGCACCCGGTGGGGGGAAAGCAATCAGCCCCAGCATTTT.

The chain combines TRBV29-1 with TRBJ2-3, with D possibly being TRBD1 (7 bases). The V end was cut by 1 base, the J end by 2 bases, with 16 bases between. In germline, CDR1 is SQVTM, CDR2 ANQGSEA. This CDR3 is 16 amino acids long. CDR3 nucleotide sequence: TGCAGCGTTGAAGGGGCAGGGGGGTGGTCCACAGATACGCAGTATTTT. Protein: CSVEGAGGWSTDTQYF.

This clone was counted between two and nine times. The rearrangement uses TRBV9 and TRBJ1-1; 10 nucleotides align to TRBD1. The CDR3 totals 16 residues. With V trimmed by 4 bases and J by 4 bases, 10 bases remained unmatched. CDR1 is SGDLS, CDR2 YYNGEE, per germline. CDR3 protein: CASSLRPGQGSTEAFF. The CDR3 coding sequence is TGTGCCAGCAGCCTAAGACCGGGACAGGGGTCCACTGAAGCTTTCTTT.

This sequence joins TRBV5-4 and TRBJ2-2; possible D gene TRBD1, 5 bases. The CDR3 runs 12 residues. The V end was cut by 4 bases, the J end by 5 bases, with 6 bases between. CDR1 and CDR2 from the germline V gene are SGHNT and YYREEE (reference sequence). The CDR3 reads CASSPGTGELFF. Here the CDR3 DNA reads TGTGCCAGCAGCCCAGGGACCGGGGAGCTGTTTTTT.

CDR3 in amino acids: CASSSRDRGTYEQYF. In DNA form, the CDR3 reads TGCGCCAGCAGCTCCAGGGACAGGGGTACCTACGAGCAGTACTTC. The V gene is TRBV5-1, the J gene TRBJ2-7; 10 bases fit TRBD1. This CDR3 comprises 15 residues. From germline, CDR1 is SGHRS and CDR2 YFSETQ. Trimming removed 3 bases from V and 2 bases from J; junction bases left unmatched: 5.

This chain uses TRBV7-9 with TRBJ2-7; TRBD2 aligns across 8 bases. Germline assignment: CDR1 SEHNR and CDR2 FQNEAQ (reference sequence). The CDR3 runs to 15 residues. After removal of 5 bases from V and 4 bases from J, the junction contained 10 bases not matched to a gene. The CDR3 DNA reads as TGTGCCAGCAGCCCAGCGGGAGCTGACATATACGAGCAGTACTTC. The encoded protein is CASSPAGADIYEQYF.

V usage is TRBV7-9 and J usage is TRBJ2-3, with D perhaps matching TRBD2 (5 bases). Germline-derived CDR1 and CDR2 are SEHNR and FQNEAQ (reference sequence). The V end lost 7 bases, the J end lost 5 bases, and 19 bases lay between the germline ends. This CDR3 contains 15 residues. The CDR3 DNA reads as TGTGCCAGCACCGACTCCGGGCTAGCAGGAGATACGCAGTATTTT. It encodes CASTDSGLAGDTQYF.

The rearrangement uses TRBV29-1 and TRBJ1-2, with D uncertain. V shed 2 bases and J shed 4 bases, with 17 bases lying between them. The CDR3 sequence is 15 residues long. Germline loops: CDR1 SQVTM, CDR2 ANQGSEA. The CDR3 DNA reads as TGCAGCGTTGAACGGAGTCAGGCCTCCCCCTATGGCTACACCTTC. It specifies CSVERSQASPYGYTF.

The V and J genes are TRBV5-1 and TRBJ2-7; D perhaps matches TRBD1 (6 bases). Germline CDR1 SGHRS, CDR2 YFSETQ. V was shortened by 5 bases and J by 6 bases, with 15 bases between the two germline ends. This CDR3 region has 13 residues. In DNA, the CDR3 is TGCGCCAGCAGTACCGACAGGTTCGGCGAGCAGTACTTC. It encodes CASSTDRFGEQYF. The full variable domain, in which reference TRBV5-1 and TRBJ2-7 provide the parts outside the CDR3, is KAGVTQTPRYLIKTRGQQVTLSCSPISGHRSVSWYQQTPGQGLQFLFEYFSETQRNKGNFPGRFSGRQFSNSRSEMNVSTLELGDSALYLCASSTDRFGEQYFGPGTRLTVT.

The rearrangement joins TRBV14 to TRBJ1-1; D may be TRBD1 (5 bases). V was cut by 1 base and J by 10 bases, with 13 bases left in between. This CDR3 region has 13 residues. Germline CDR1 SGHDN, CDR2 FVKESK. CDR3 residues: CASSQVPQGRAFF. Here the CDR3 DNA reads TGTGCCAGCAGCCAAGTCCCCCAGGGAAGAGCTTTCTTT.

V usage is TRBV9 and J usage is TRBJ1-1; 7 bases are shared with TRBD1. Germline CDR1 reads SGDLS; CDR2 reads YYNGEE. J lost 4 bases, V lost 1 base, and 7 bases had no gene match. The CDR3 length is 15 residues. The CDR3 loop reads CASSVSYRGGTEAFF. The CDR3 bases are TGTGCCAGCAGCGTAAGTTACAGGGGAGGCACTGAAGCTTTCTTT.

The sample holds one count of this clone. The rearrangement uses TRBV4-1 and TRBJ1-1, with 8 bases that match TRBD1. This CDR3 region has 15 residues. Germline assignment: CDR1 MGHRA and CDR2 YSYEKL. J was trimmed by 7 bases and V by 4 bases; bases with no gene match: 11. In nucleotides, the CDR3 is TGCGCCAGCAGCCTAGTAGGACAGGGATATGATGAAGCTTTCTTT. It specifies CASSLVGQGYDEAFF.

The chain links TRBV19 to TRBJ1-4; weak D call: TRBD1 (6 bases). The V end lost 2 bases, the J end lost 6 bases, and 7 bases lay between the germline ends. The CDR3 spans 13 residues. Germline V gives CDR1 LNHDA, CDR2 SQIVND (reference sequence). The CDR3 DNA follows: TGTGCCAGTAGTATAAACAGGGATGAAAAACTGTTTTTT. Protein sequence: CASSINRDEKLFF.

This clone was seen once. This chain links TRBV10-1 with TRBJ1-1; D possibly corresponds to TRBD1 (5 bases). The ends were cut back, 2 bases at V and 1 base at J, with 5 bases in the middle. This CDR3 is 13 amino acids long. Per the germline V gene, CDR1 is WNHNN and CDR2 is SYGVQD (reference sequence). CDR3: CASSEGANTEAFF. The DNA for the CDR3 is TGCGCCAGCAGTGAGGGGGCGAACACTGAAGCTTTCTTT.

The chain employs TRBV19 and TRBJ1-2; D ambiguous. Germline CDR1 is LNHDA and CDR2 is SQIVND (reference sequence). V was shortened by 3 bases and J by 8 bases, with 19 bases between the two germline ends. The CDR3 contains 15 residues. The CDR3 DNA follows: TGTGCCAGTAGTATTGTCCGTTCTGAATGGATCGGCTACACCTTC. It yields the protein CASSIVRSEWIGYTF.

The V gene is TRBV18, the J gene TRBJ2-3; TRBD1 agrees at 9 bases. The trim removed 3 bases at V and 1 base at J, leaving 2 bases unmatched. The germline CDR1 and CDR2 sequences are KGHSH and LQKENI. This CDR3 is built from 15 residues. The CDR3: CASSPRTGGTDTQYF. The DNA for the CDR3 is TGTGCCAGCTCACCCCGGACAGGGGGCACAGATACGCAGTATTTT.

This chain connects TRBV11-1 to TRBJ1-4; D is undetermined. The CDR3 runs to 12 residues. Germline V gives CDR1 SGHAT, CDR2 FQDESV (reference sequence). V was clipped by 2 bases and J by 2 bases, with 0 bases between them. In DNA, the CDR3 is TGTGCCAGCAGCTTAACTAATGAAAAACTGTTTTTT. This codes for CASSLTNEKLFF.

This clone was detected only a few times. V gene TRBV5-1 combines with J gene TRBJ1-2; 8 bases are shared with TRBD1. The CDR3 is 14 amino acids. Losses at the gene ends were 3 bases for V and 6 bases for J; bases not matched to a gene: 7. Germline values: CDR1 SGHRS, CDR2 YFSETQ. CDR3 amino acids: CASSSDRAVNGYTF. The CDR3 DNA reads as TGCGCCAGCAGCTCGGACAGGGCGGTCAATGGCTACACCTTC.

The count of this clone is one. CDR3: CASSIDGQGGDTQYF. The CDR3 DNA reads TGTGCCAGCAGCATAGATGGACAGGGCGGGGATACGCAGTATTTT. The gene calls are TRBV7-6 and TRBJ2-3; 8 nucleotides match TRBD1. Germline lookup yields CDR1 SGHVS and CDR2 FNYEAQ. The J segment lost 6 bases and the V segment lost 5 bases, leaving 10 bases of the junction unmatched. The CDR3 totals 15 residues. The full variable domain, with the rest looked up from reference TRBV7-6 and TRBJ2-3, is GAGVSQSPRYKVTKRGQDVALRCDPISGHVSLYWYRQALGQGPEFLTYFNYEAQQDKSGLPNDRFSAERPEGSISTLTIQRTEQRDSAMYRCASSIDGQGGDTQYFGPGTRLTVL.

The chain combines TRBV4-3 with TRBJ1-2; a weak D match, TRBD1 (5 bases). The CDR3 runs to 16 residues. Trimming took off 4 bases at V and 9 bases at J, with 24 bases between the two ends. Germline CDR1 and CDR2: LGHNA and YSLEER. The CDR3 region is CASSPRLRQSLDSYTF. As DNA, the CDR3 is TGCGCCAGCAGCCCACGTTTGAGACAGAGCCTTGATAGCTACACCTTC.

V usage is TRBV6-1 and J usage is TRBJ1-5, with D hard to call. Trimming pared 6 bases from V and 2 bases from J, leaving 11 bases between. CDR3 length: 14 residues. Germline V gene sequence: CDR1 MNHNS, CDR2 SASEGT. The CDR3: CASSYNYGNQPQHF. DNA for the CDR3: TGTGCCAGCAGCTACAATTATGGCAATCAGCCCCAGCATTTT.

This chain joins TRBV10-1 and TRBJ1-1, with D tentatively TRBD1 (5 bases). The V and J ends lost 2 bases and 1 base respectively, with 11 bases between them. Germline CDR1 WNHNN, CDR2 SYGVQD (reference sequence). CDR3 size: 15 residues. The CDR3 sequence: CASSERRVGNTEAFF. The CDR3 DNA is TGCGCCAGCAGTGAGCGCAGGGTCGGGAACACTGAAGCTTTCTTT.

This clone has only a few counts. The chain uses TRBV19 and TRBJ2-1, with D hard to call. Germline V CDR1 and CDR2: LNHDA, SQIVND (reference sequence). The germline V and J ends were trimmed by 6 bases and 0 bases, with 12 bases remaining between them. The CDR3 runs 15 residues. The CDR3 region is CASSSHGSSYNEQFF. For the CDR3, the DNA is TGTGCCAGTAGCTCCCACGGCAGCTCCTACAATGAGCAGTTCTTC.

This clone occurred once. The chain uses TRBV30 and TRBJ1-4, with unresolved D. The CDR3 is 13 amino acids. Germline CDR1 is GTSNPN and CDR2 is SVGIG (reference sequence). V was cut by 4 bases and J by 8 bases, with 14 bases left in between. CDR3 coding DNA: TGTGCCTGGACCCGAAGTCGGCGGGAAAAACTGTTTTTT. Protein: CAWTRSRREKLFF.

The chain combines TRBV7-2 with TRBJ2-1; the match to TRBD1 covers 7 bases. Unmatched junction bases numbered 7, after V lost 5 bases and J lost 6 bases. The CDR3 extends over 14 amino acids. In germline, CDR1 is SGHTA, CDR2 FQGNSA. The CDR3 DNA sequence: TGTGCCAGCAGCCTGGACAGGCTTCGCAATGAGCAGTTCTTC. Translated, it gives CASSLDRLRNEQFF.

The chain employs TRBV4-3 and TRBJ1-2; 7 bases are a match to TRBD1. Germline V gives CDR1 LGHNA, CDR2 YSLEER. The V and J ends lost 1 base and 8 bases, in that order; junction bases with no gene match: 10. The CDR3 totals 15 residues. The DNA of the CDR3 is TGCGCCAGCAGCCAAGTCGCTAGGGGGCGCGTCGGCTACACCTTC. This translates into CASSQVARGRVGYTF.